This TCR beta chain was sequenced in a study of blood T cell repertoires in COVID-19. Study in general: Specimens from acute and convalescent COVID-19 originated in the United States, Italy and Spain.

V was clipped by 4 bases and J by 7 bases; unmatched bases: 4. Germline V gene lookup returns CDR1 LGHDT and CDR2 YNNKEL (reference sequence). The CDR3 extends over 14 amino acids. Under the authors' procedure: Estimation of nucleated cell counts was performed using reference gene primer amplification. Using immunoSEQ multiplex PCR, the repertoire was profiled, and TCRdb retains in-frame clones only, with some absent. V and J calls and clone size follow that table, whereas D and trimming were derived from the DNA. This table has approximately 200,000 clones, roughly four fifths appearing once. This chain links TRBV3-1 (or the pseudogene TRBV3-2) with TRBJ1-6, with TRBD1 identical over 7 bases. The receptor was isolated from an elderly woman with COVID-19, enrolled during active disease. The specimen was peripheral blood. For the CDR3, the DNA is TGTGCCAGCAGCCTGACAGGGCCGAATTCACCCCTCCACTTT. Amino acid sequence: CASSLTGPNSPLHF.